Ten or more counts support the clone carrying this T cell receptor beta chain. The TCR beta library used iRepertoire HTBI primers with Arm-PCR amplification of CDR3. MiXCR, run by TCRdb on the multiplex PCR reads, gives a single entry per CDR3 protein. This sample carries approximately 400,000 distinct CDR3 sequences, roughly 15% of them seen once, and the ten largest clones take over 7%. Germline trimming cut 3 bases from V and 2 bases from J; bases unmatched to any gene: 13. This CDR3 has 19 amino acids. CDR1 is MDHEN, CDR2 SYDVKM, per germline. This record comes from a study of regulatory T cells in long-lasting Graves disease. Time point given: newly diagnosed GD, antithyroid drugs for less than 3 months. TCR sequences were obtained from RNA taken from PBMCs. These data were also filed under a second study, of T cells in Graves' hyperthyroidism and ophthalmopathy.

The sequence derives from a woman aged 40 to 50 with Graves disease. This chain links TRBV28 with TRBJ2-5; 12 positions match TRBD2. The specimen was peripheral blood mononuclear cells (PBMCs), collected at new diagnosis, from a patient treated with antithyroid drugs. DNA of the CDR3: TGTGCCAGCAGTTTCCCCATGGCTAGCGGGAGGGGGGGACAAGAGACCCAGTACTTC. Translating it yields CASSFPMASGRGGQETQYF.